This entry is about one T cell receptor beta chain. This record comes from a study of blood T cell repertoires in COVID-19. Enrollees, about 18 to 90 years old, lived in some 24 US areas. Repertoires were generated with immunoSEQ multiplex PCR, while TCRdb's copy carries only in-frame clones and drops some. This table holds around 58,000 clones, about four fifths found once. This clonotype was obtained from a woman aged 40 to 50 with acute COVID-19. The source material was PBMCs or T cells enriched from blood (not recorded which).

This CDR3 reads CASSSRTALHYGYTF. The CDR3 DNA reads TGTGCCAGCAGCTCAAGGACAGCACTGCACTATGGCTACACCTTC. This chain uses TRBV5-8 with TRBJ1-2; perhaps TRBD1 as D (6 bases). V lost 3 bases and J 3 bases, leaving 15 bases between the germline ends. The CDR3 sequence is 15 residues long. Germline V gives CDR1 SGHTS, CDR2 YDEGEE.